Given below is one TCR beta chain in context. Its antigen is not known. This entry is derived from a study of shared clonotypes between healthy human individuals. Findings and limits, study-wide: Since donors were few, the genetic and exposure-history diversity represented was limited. Donor clonotype sharing was expected to depend on sequencing depth.

Looked up from germline, CDR1 is SGHAT and CDR2 is FQNNGV. V lost 1 base to trimming and J lost 4 bases, with 11 bases between them. This CDR3 has 15 residues. The test was conducted at deep level. Assay: immunoSEQ multiplex PCR; the TCRdb copy retains only in-frame clones and omits some. Altogether hundreds of thousands of clones are present, around 78% being singletons, with the ten largest covering more than 10%. Donors had no recently reported acute infections or vaccinations and were HIV-negative. The TCR comes from a woman between 40 and 50 years old in good health. Some clones in this sample may be carry-over from other donors' samples. The J gene is TRBJ2-4, the V gene TRBV11-2; D might be TRBD2 (6 bases). Specimen: PBMCs. CDR3 sequence (DNA): TGTGCCAGCAGCTTAGTGAGCAGCGGGAAAAACATTCAGTACTTC. It encodes CASSLVSSGKNIQYF.